The T cell receptor beta chain described here comes from a study of glioma-infiltrating T cells after dendritic cell vaccination. This CDR3 comprises 14 residues. Germline V CDR1 and CDR2: KGHSH, LQKENI. V was shortened by 3 bases and J by 13 bases, with 21 bases between the two germline ends. The primer mix had 60 V beta and 13 J beta primers. Profiling relied on immunoSEQ multiplex PCR, and the TCRdb table lists in-frame clones only, not all of them. The data show tens of thousands of clones, around 91% seen once. As for time point: after dendritic cell vaccination, including at tumor progression/relapse.

The material sequenced was blood, taken after dendritic cell vaccination. The chain employs TRBV18 and TRBJ1-1; D is uncertain. This sequence originates from a human donor with glioblastoma. The CDR3 sequence is CASSPTREGFGVFF. The CDR3 nucleotides read TGTGCCAGCTCACCTACGAGGGAAGGATTTGGGGTTTTCTTT.